The source of this T cell receptor beta chain is a study of PD-1 blockade in classical Hodgkin lymphoma. Stated time point: cycle 4 day 1 (C4D1), after more than five weeks of nivolumab. Brentuximab vedotin exposure varied, and every patient relapsed after autologous stem cell transplantation. Data came from immunoSEQ multiplex PCR; TCRdb stores just in-frame clones and leaves some out. The table lists tens of thousands of clones, about 70% of them singletons. The CDR3 contains 14 residues. The germline V gene encodes CDR1 LNHDA and CDR2 SQIVND (reference sequence). Trimming removed 4 bases at V and 8 bases at J, with 16 bases between.

This chain joins TRBV19 and TRBJ2-3; tentative D call: TRBD2 (6 bases). The sequenced sample was peripheral blood mononuclear cells (PBMCs), obtained before the fourth cycle of nivolumab. The receptor was derived from a human donor with classical Hodgkin lymphoma. The CDR3 nucleotides read TGTGCCAGTAGTAAGGAGGGTTTGACAATTACGCAGTATTTT. Amino acid sequence: CASSKEGLTITQYF.